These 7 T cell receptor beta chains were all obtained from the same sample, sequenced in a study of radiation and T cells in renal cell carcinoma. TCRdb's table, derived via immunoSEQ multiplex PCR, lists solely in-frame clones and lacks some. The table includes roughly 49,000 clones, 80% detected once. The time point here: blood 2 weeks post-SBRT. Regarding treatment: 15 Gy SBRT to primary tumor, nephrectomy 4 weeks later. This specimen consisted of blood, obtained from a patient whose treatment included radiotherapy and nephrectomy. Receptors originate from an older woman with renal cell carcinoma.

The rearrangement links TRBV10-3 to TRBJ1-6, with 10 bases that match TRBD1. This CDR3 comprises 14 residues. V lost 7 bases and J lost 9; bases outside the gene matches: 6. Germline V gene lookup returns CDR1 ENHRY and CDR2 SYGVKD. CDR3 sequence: CAIKGQGGISPLHF. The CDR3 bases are TGTGCCATCAAAGGACAGGGGGGGATTTCACCCCTCCACTTT.

The DNA of the CDR3 is TGTGCCAGCAGTGAAGTTGAAGGGGTCTATGGCTACACCTTC. Protein sequence: CASSEVEGVYGYTF. J is TRBJ1-2 and V is TRBV2; D possibly corresponds to TRBD1 (5 bases). The CDR3 spans 14 residues. The germline V gene encodes CDR1 SNHLY and CDR2 FYNNEI. The V and J ends lost 1 base and 4 bases respectively, with 10 bases between them. Combining the CDR3 with reference TRBV2 and TRBJ1-2 gives the whole variable domain EPEVTQTPSHQVTQMGQEVILRCVPISNHLYFYWYRQILGQKVEFLVSFYNNEISEKSEIFDDQFSVERPDGSNFTLKIRSTKLEDSAMYFCASSEVEGVYGYTFGSGTRLTVV.

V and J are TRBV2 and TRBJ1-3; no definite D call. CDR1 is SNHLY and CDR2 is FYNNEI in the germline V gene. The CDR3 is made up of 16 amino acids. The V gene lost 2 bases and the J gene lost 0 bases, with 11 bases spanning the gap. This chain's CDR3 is CASSENRRISGNTIYF. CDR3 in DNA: TGTGCCAGCAGTGAAAACCGACGGATCTCTGGAAACACCATATATTTT.

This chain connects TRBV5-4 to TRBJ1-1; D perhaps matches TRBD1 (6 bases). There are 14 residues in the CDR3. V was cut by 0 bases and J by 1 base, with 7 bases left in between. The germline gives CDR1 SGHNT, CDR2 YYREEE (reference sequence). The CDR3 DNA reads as TGTGCCAGCAGCTTGGTACAGGGGAACACTGAAGCTTTCTTT. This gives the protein CASSLVQGNTEAFF.

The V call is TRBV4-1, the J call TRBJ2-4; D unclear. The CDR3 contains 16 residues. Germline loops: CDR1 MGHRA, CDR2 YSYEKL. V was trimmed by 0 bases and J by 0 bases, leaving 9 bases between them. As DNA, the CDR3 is TGCGCCAGCAGCCAAGATTTTTTTCTAGCCAAAAACATTCAGTACTTC. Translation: CASSQDFFLAKNIQYF.

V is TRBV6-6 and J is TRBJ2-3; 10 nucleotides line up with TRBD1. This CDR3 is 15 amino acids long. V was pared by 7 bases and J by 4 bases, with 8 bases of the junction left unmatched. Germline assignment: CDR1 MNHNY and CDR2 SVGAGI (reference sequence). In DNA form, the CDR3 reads TGTGCCAGCAACGACCGGGACAGGGGTCCAGATACGCAGTATTTT. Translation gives CASNDRDRGPDTQYF.

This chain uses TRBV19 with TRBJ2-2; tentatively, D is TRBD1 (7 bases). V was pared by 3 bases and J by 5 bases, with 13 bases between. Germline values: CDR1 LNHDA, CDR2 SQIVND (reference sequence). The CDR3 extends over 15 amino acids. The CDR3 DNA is TGTGCCAGTAGTATGGAGGGGGCATGGACCGGGGAGCTGTTTTTT. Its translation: CASSMEGAWTGELFF.